These 29 T cell receptor beta chains were all obtained from the same sample, sequenced in a study of pediatric ulcerative colitis. Generated by immunoSEQ multiplex PCR, the TCRdb table keeps only in-frame clones and is missing some. The data contain 55,000 to 65,000 clones, 77% of them singletons. Sequencing used blood. Receptors were obtained from a boy under 18 with moderate ulcerative colitis.

The chain couples TRBV27 to TRBJ2-2; tentative D call: TRBD2 (5 bases). V gave up 4 bases and J gave up 2 bases, with 14 bases separating them. The CDR3 is made up of 16 amino acids. The germline V gene encodes CDR1 MNHEY and CDR2 SMNVEV (reference sequence). The CDR3 spells CASSYAGRLNTGELFF. CDR3 DNA sequence: TGTGCCAGCAGTTACGCGGGCAGGTTAAACACCGGGGAGCTGTTTTTT.

This clone showed up just a few times. This chain links TRBV7-9 with TRBJ2-2; D may be TRBD1 (7 bases). The V end was cut by 5 bases, the J end by 4 bases, with 14 bases between. The length of the CDR3 is 15 residues. Germline loops: CDR1 SEHNR, CDR2 FQNEAQ (reference sequence). The CDR3 protein is CASSGRQGLTGELFF. In nucleotides, the CDR3 is TGTGCCAGCAGCGGACGACAGGGACTCACCGGGGAGCTGTTTTTT.

The sample holds one count of this clone. CDR3 amino acids: CASSLKQGRNGNTIYF. The CDR3 nucleotides read TGTGCCAGCAGTTTGAAACAGGGGAGGAATGGAAACACCATATATTTT. The gene calls are TRBV6-6 and TRBJ1-3, with 7 bases matching TRBD1. Trimming cost V 4 bases and J 3 bases; bases outside gene matches: 9. Germline V gives CDR1 MNHNY, CDR2 SVGAGI (reference sequence). CDR3 length equals 16 residues.

J is TRBJ1-3 and V is TRBV7-2, with a tentative D call TRBD1 (5 bases). The CDR3 length is 12 residues. Germline-derived CDR1 and CDR2 are SGHTA and FQGNSA. Trimming took off 11 bases at V and 9 bases at J, with 17 bases between the two ends. The CDR3 coding sequence is TGTGCCTCCCGTCGCGGGGGTGGCACCATATATTTT. This sequence encodes CASRRGGGTIYF.

V usage is TRBV6-1 and J usage is TRBJ1-2; D not certain. The V gene's germline CDR1 is MNHNS and CDR2 SASEGT. V was clipped by 1 base and J by 8 bases, with 17 bases between them. This CDR3 spans 15 amino acids. Here the CDR3 reads CASSEEFGAGRGYTF. CDR3 DNA: TGTGCCAGCAGTGAAGAGTTTGGCGCCGGGCGAGGCTACACCTTC.

The chain employs TRBV27 and TRBJ1-5, with 7 positions matching TRBD1. CDR1 and CDR2 from the germline V gene are MNHEY and SMNVEV (reference sequence). CDR3 length: 16 residues. The trim removed 6 bases at V and 3 bases at J, leaving 11 bases unmatched. The CDR3 coding sequence is TGTGCCAGCAGCAAAATCCGGGACAGCTACAATCAGCCCCAGCATTTT. This codes for CASSKIRDSYNQPQHF.

This sequence joins TRBV19 and TRBJ2-1; TRBD2 matches at 7 bases. The CDR3 loop spans 18 amino acids. The V and J ends lost 4 bases and 5 bases, in that order; junction bases with no gene match: 17. From germline, CDR1 is LNHDA and CDR2 SQIVND (reference sequence). CDR3 in amino acids: CASSTLSPLRELNNEQFF. The CDR3 DNA reads TGTGCCAGTAGTACCCTCTCACCTTTGCGGGAGCTAAACAATGAGCAGTTCTTC.

This chain uses TRBV6-5 with TRBJ1-2; D unclear. The germline V gene has CDR1 MNHEY and CDR2 SVGAGI. This CDR3 is 14 amino acids long. Trimming cost V 6 bases and J 2 bases, with 13 bases left between them. The CDR3 here is CASRARGRNYGYTF. The CDR3 DNA is TGTGCCAGCAGGGCCCGTGGCAGAAACTATGGCTACACCTTC.

The chain carries TRBV6-5 and TRBJ1-4, with TRBD1 matching 9 bases. The germline V gene encodes CDR1 MNHEY and CDR2 SVGAGI. CDR3 length: 15 amino acids. The J segment lost 7 bases and the V segment lost 5 bases, leaving 8 bases of the junction unmatched. DNA for the CDR3: TGTGCCAGCAGTGGAACAGGGGGCGCGTCTGAAAAACTGTTTTTT. The encoded protein is CASSGTGGASEKLFF.

This clone showed up just a few times. For the CDR3, the DNA is TGTGCCAGCAGCGACAGGGGGAATCAGCCCCAGCATTTT. Protein product: CASSDRGNQPQHF. This chain connects TRBV6-5 to TRBJ1-5; 9 nucleotides match TRBD1. V lost 6 bases, J lost 4 bases, and 1 base stayed unmatched. Germline CDR1 reads MNHEY; CDR2 reads SVGAGI. The CDR3 extends over 13 amino acids.

The chain combines TRBV15 with TRBJ1-2; tentatively, D is TRBD1 (5 bases). With 8 bases removed from V and 8 bases from J, the gap between germline ends came to 24 bases. Germline assignment: CDR1 LNHNV and CDR2 YYDKDF (reference sequence). This CDR3 region has 15 residues. CDR3 loop: CATGRFGTQSRGYTF. The CDR3 bases are TGTGCCACCGGCCGATTTGGGACGCAGTCTCGGGGCTACACCTTC. The complete variable domain, with remaining parts taken from reference TRBV15 and TRBJ1-2, reads DAMVIQNPRYQVTQFGKPVTLSCSQTLNHNVMYWYQQKSSQAPKLLFHYYDKDFNNEADTPDNFQSRRPNTSFCFLDIRSPGLGDTAMYLCATGRFGTQSRGYTFGSGTRLTVV.

The chain is built from TRBV19 and TRBJ1-5; D is undetermined. The length of the CDR3 is 14 residues. With 6 bases removed from V and 7 bases from J, the gap between germline ends came to 16 bases. CDR1 is LNHDA, CDR2 SQIVND, per germline (reference sequence). Written as DNA, the CDR3 is TGTGCCAGTAGACCCGGGAGGGTTGGCCAGCCCCAGCATTTT. Translation gives CASRPGRVGQPQHF.

This clone was seen a few times. The chain joins TRBV7-8 to TRBJ1-2, with 8 positions matching TRBD1. This CDR3 has 15 residues. Unmatched junction bases numbered 11, after V lost 5 bases and J lost 6 bases. Per germline, CDR1 SGHVS and CDR2 FQNEAQ. The CDR3 DNA reads TGTGCCAGCAGCCCTGAGGGGCGGACAGGGAATGGCTACACCTTC. This codes for CASSPEGRTGNGYTF. The full variable domain, its missing parts supplied by reference TRBV7-8 and TRBJ1-2, is GAGVSQSPRYKVAKRGQDVALRCDPISGHVSLFWYQQALGQGPEFLTYFQNEAQLDKSGLPSDRFFAERPEGSVSTLKIQRTQQEDSAVYLCASSPEGRTGNGYTFGSGTRLTVV.

This clone was seen more than once but under ten times. This chain connects TRBV19 to TRBJ1-1; D uncertain. In germline, CDR1 is LNHDA, CDR2 SQIVND (reference sequence). The CDR3 extends over 14 amino acids. V lost 0 bases, J lost 1 base, and 6 bases lay in between. CDR3 sequence reads: CASSIDAGNTEAFF. The CDR3 nucleotides are TGTGCCAGTAGTATAGACGCGGGGAACACTGAAGCTTTCTTT.

This clone came up once. CDR3: CSGFAGDSSGNTIYF. Here the CDR3 DNA reads TGCAGCGGTTTCGCAGGGGATAGCTCTGGAAACACCATATATTTT. The chain couples TRBV29-1 to TRBJ1-3; weak D call: TRBD1 (6 bases). Trimming shortened V by 7 bases and J by 0 bases, and 16 bases separated the two germline ends. Per the germline V gene, CDR1 is SQVTM and CDR2 is ANQGSEA. The CDR3 has 15 amino acids.

The genes are TRBV5-4 and TRBJ2-7, with TRBD1 as a possible D gene (6 bases). The CDR3 consists of 13 residues. Germline V CDR1 and CDR2: SGHNT, YYREEE (reference sequence). The V gene lost 4 bases and the J gene lost 3 bases, with 11 bases spanning the gap. The CDR3 protein is CASSIGQLYEQYF. CDR3 sequence (DNA): TGTGCCAGCAGCATAGGACAGCTCTACGAGCAGTACTTC.

Only one count was recorded for this clone. The chain combines TRBV2 with TRBJ1-1; TRBD1 is a possible D gene (5 bases). The V gene's germline CDR1 is SNHLY and CDR2 FYNNEI. Trimming removed 9 bases from V and 4 bases from J, with 15 bases in between. This CDR3 comprises 13 residues. CDR3 sequence reads: CARSRSGGTEAFF. The CDR3 DNA reads TGTGCCAGATCCCGTAGCGGGGGCACTGAAGCTTTCTTT.

The CDR3 loop reads CASSFGTSWGLSSYEQYF. CDR3 DNA: TGCGCCAGCAGCTTCGGGACTAGCTGGGGACTTAGCTCCTACGAGCAGTACTTC. The J gene is TRBJ2-7, the V gene TRBV5-1; 9 nucleotides match TRBD2. With 2 bases clipped from V and 0 bases from J, the junction kept 12 bases outside the gene matches. The CDR3 consists of 18 residues. Germline CDR1 reads SGHRS; CDR2 reads YFSETQ.

This rearrangement joins TRBV6-1 to TRBJ2-7; D gene ambiguous. V gave up 4 bases and J gave up 0 bases, with 16 bases separating them. CDR1 and CDR2 from the germline V gene are MNHNS and SASEGT. The CDR3 contains 16 residues. DNA of the CDR3: TGTGCCAGCAGTGCCCCAGTACCCTTGATCTCCTACGAGCAGTACTTC. It yields the protein CASSAPVPLISYEQYF.

This clone was observed a single time. J is TRBJ2-7 and V is TRBV6-5; a possible D gene is TRBD1 (6 bases). CDR3 size: 11 residues. Germline CDR1 is MNHEY and CDR2 is SVGAGI. V dropped 5 bases and J dropped 7 bases, with 9 bases sitting between them. The CDR3 DNA reads TGTGCCAGCAGTACAGGGTGGGAGCAGTACTTC. This codes for CASSTGWEQYF.

This sequence joins TRBV11-2 and TRBJ2-3, with a possible D match to TRBD2 (7 bases). The CDR3 is 17 residues long. V was clipped by 3 bases and J by 2 bases, with 18 bases between them. The germline CDR1 and CDR2 sequences are SGHAT and FQNNGV. CDR3 DNA sequence: TGTGCCAGCAGCTTGGGGGGGGCTTCTTATAACACAGATACGCAGTATTTT. The encoded protein is CASSLGGASYNTDTQYF.

This chain uses TRBV5-1 with TRBJ2-3; 9 nucleotides match TRBD2. The CDR3 runs to 18 residues. Germline CDR1 and CDR2: SGHRS and YFSETQ. V lost 0 bases, J lost 1 base, and 9 bases stayed unmatched. This chain's CDR3 is CASSLAAGGRGGTDTQYF. As DNA, the CDR3 is TGCGCCAGCAGCTTGGCGGCGGGGGGGCGAGGTGGCACAGATACGCAGTATTTT.

The chain joins TRBV6-9 to TRBJ1-1; D is perhaps TRBD1 (6 bases). The CDR3 covers 12 residues. The germline gives CDR1 MNHGY, CDR2 SVAAGI. The ends were cut back, 4 bases at V and 11 bases at J, with 14 bases in the middle. The CDR3, as DNA: TGTGCCAGCAGTTCGACACAGGGAACGGCTTTCTTT. Encoded protein: CASSSTQGTAFF.

This chain uses TRBV9 with TRBJ2-7; 9 bases fit TRBD1. This CDR3 is 15 amino acids long. Germline CDR1 and CDR2: SGDLS and YYNGEE. The V gene end was trimmed by 3 bases and the J gene end by 3 bases; junction bases not matched to a gene: 7. The CDR3 DNA reads as TGTGCCAGCAGCGCTACAGGGGGCGGTTACTACGAGCAGTACTTC. Protein sequence: CASSATGGGYYEQYF.

The chain links TRBV7-6 to TRBJ1-1; D is undetermined. The CDR3 contains 14 residues. Trimming pared 1 base from V and 1 base from J, leaving 7 bases between. Germline CDR1 and CDR2: SGHVS and FNYEAQ. DNA of the CDR3: TGTGCCAGCAGCTTAGGTCCGCCGAACACTGAAGCTTTCTTT. Translation: CASSLGPPNTEAFF.

The chain is built from TRBV4-1 and TRBJ1-2, with unresolved D. V lost 1 base and J lost 4, with 13 bases in between. Per germline, CDR1 MGHRA and CDR2 YSYEKL. The CDR3 has 15 amino acids. The CDR3 sequence: CASSQVDEGTYGYTF. The DNA for the CDR3 is TGCGCCAGCAGCCAAGTTGATGAGGGTACCTATGGCTACACCTTC.

This chain connects TRBV5-1 to TRBJ1-1, with 9 bases aligning to TRBD1. Germline-derived CDR1 and CDR2 are SGHRS and YFSETQ. The CDR3 length is 15 residues. V lost 1 base, J lost 4 bases, and 5 bases stayed unmatched. This CDR3 reads CASSLPRQGVTEAFF. The DNA for the CDR3 is TGCGCCAGCAGCTTGCCGCGACAGGGGGTCACTGAAGCTTTCTTT.

The rearrangement uses TRBV5-1 and TRBJ1-1; TRBD1 matches 7 bases. V trimming: 5 bases; J trimming: 5 bases; junction bases outside the gene matches: 9. The CDR3 has 14 amino acids. CDR1 and CDR2 from the germline V gene are SGHRS and YFSETQ. The CDR3 coding sequence is TGCGCCAGCAGGGTGTTGGCGACAGGGACTGAAGCTTTCTTT. Amino acids: CASRVLATGTEAFF.

This chain links TRBV5-1 with TRBJ2-1, with 9 bases aligning to TRBD2. This CDR3 is 18 amino acids long. Per germline, CDR1 SGHRS and CDR2 YFSETQ. V shed 0 bases, J shed 2 bases, and the junction held 9 bases outside the gene matches. CDR3 sequence reads: CASSLVGSGGPTYNEQFF. The DNA for the CDR3 is TGCGCCAGCAGCTTGGTTGGTAGCGGGGGCCCGACCTACAATGAGCAGTTCTTC.